Presented here are 22 T cell receptor beta chains from one specimen sequenced in a study of T cell responses to AZD1222 COVID-19 vaccine. Method: immunoSEQ multiplex PCR; TCRdb's copy keeps in-frame clones and lacks some. The data show about 190,000 clones, 85% to 95% seen once. Sample: peripheral blood, taken on day 0 of AZD1222 vaccination. The receptors derive from an adult in good health.

The genes are TRBV6-5 and TRBJ1-6, with TRBD1 matching over 7 bases. Germline trimming cut 2 bases from V and 9 bases from J; bases unmatched to any gene: 4. This CDR3 is built from 14 residues. CDR1 and CDR2 from the germline V gene are MNHEY and SVGAGI. CDR3 residues: CASSYGQGGSPLHF. DNA of the CDR3: TGTGCCAGCAGTTACGGGCAGGGGGGTTCACCCCTCCACTTT.

About this clone itself: Other nucleotide sequences from this sample produce the same CDR3. The chain links TRBV7-9 to TRBJ1-5, with unresolved D. The ends were cut back, 5 bases at V and 5 bases at J, with 10 bases in the middle. This CDR3 contains 13 residues. Germline CDR1 is SEHNR and CDR2 is FQNEAQ (reference sequence). The chain's CDR3 is CASSLGRDQPQHF. The CDR3 coding sequence is TGTGCCAGCAGCCTAGGGAGAGATCAGCCCCAGCATTTT.

The rearrangement links TRBV27 to TRBJ2-2, with 10 bases aligning to TRBD2. With V trimmed by 9 bases and J by 7 bases, 14 bases remained unmatched. This CDR3 has 16 amino acids. Per germline, CDR1 MNHEY and CDR2 SMNVEV (reference sequence). CDR3 residues: CASTELAGLLNGELFF. The CDR3 nucleotides read TGTGCCAGTACGGAACTAGCGGGGCTGTTGAACGGGGAGCTGTTTTTT.

The CDR3 DNA reads TGTGCCAGCAGATTTGAGGGGGCTAATGAAAAACTGTTTTTT. The encoded protein is CASRFEGANEKLFF. The V and J genes are TRBV6-5 and TRBJ1-4, with D possibly TRBD1 on 6 matching bases. CDR3 length equals 14 residues. Germline assignment: CDR1 MNHEY and CDR2 SVGAGI. V gave up 6 bases and J gave up 3 bases, with 11 bases separating them.

The count of this clone is one. J is TRBJ2-3 and V is TRBV2; 13 bases are shared with TRBD2. Trimming cost V 5 bases and J 4 bases; bases outside gene matches: 9. The length of the CDR3 is 17 residues. Germline assignment: CDR1 SNHLY and CDR2 FYNNEI. The CDR3 DNA is TGTGCCAGCAGTCCAAGCCGGACTAGCGGGAGCTCAGATACGCAGTATTTT. This encodes CASSPSRTSGSSDTQYF.

The rearrangement links TRBV5-1 to TRBJ2-1; TRBD2 matches 12 bases. This CDR3 contains 18 residues. V was pared by 0 bases and J by 2 bases, with 6 bases of the junction left unmatched. The V gene's germline CDR1 is SGHRS and CDR2 YFSETQ. This CDR3 reads CASSLGRLAGAPYNEQFF. As DNA, the CDR3 is TGCGCCAGCAGCTTGGGTAGACTAGCGGGAGCGCCCTACAATGAGCAGTTCTTC.

This chain joins TRBV7-6 and TRBJ2-5; 10 nucleotides match TRBD1. Germline V gene lookup returns CDR1 SGHVS and CDR2 FNYEAQ. Unmatched junction bases numbered 13, after V lost 5 bases and J lost 10 bases. The CDR3 consists of 15 residues. The CDR3 spells CASSPRTGGAGDQYF. In nucleotides, the CDR3 is TGTGCCAGCAGCCCGCGGACAGGGGGGGCTGGGGACCAGTACTTC. The variable domain in full, completed from reference TRBV7-6 and TRBJ2-5, reads GAGVSQSPRYKVTKRGQDVALRCDPISGHVSLYWYRQALGQGPEFLTYFNYEAQQDKSGLPNDRFSAERPEGSISTLTIQRTEQRDSAMYRCASSPRTGGAGDQYFGPGTRLLVL.

The chain uses TRBV5-1 and TRBJ1-3; no clear D. This CDR3 has 14 amino acids. CDR1 and CDR2 from the germline V gene are SGHRS and YFSETQ. Trimming took off 9 bases at V and 0 bases at J, with 13 bases between the two ends. In nucleotides, the CDR3 is TGCGCCAACATTGGGGTCAGCTCTGGAAACACCATATATTTT. Amino acids: CANIGVSSGNTIYF.

V gene TRBV2 combines with J gene TRBJ1-6; the match to TRBD1 covers 7 bases. This CDR3 has 14 residues. With 7 bases clipped from V and 7 bases from J, the junction kept 7 bases outside the gene matches. The V gene's germline CDR1 is SNHLY and CDR2 FYNNEI. CDR3 amino acids: CASNRDSKNSPLHF. CDR3 bases: TGTGCCAGCAACCGGGACAGTAAAAATTCACCCCTCCACTTT.

The CDR3 sequence is CASSPASEVYEQYF. CDR3 coding DNA: TGTGCCAGCTCACCAGCTAGCGAGGTCTACGAGCAGTACTTC. The V gene is TRBV18, the J gene TRBJ2-7; D is perhaps TRBD2 (6 bases). With 2 bases removed from V and 3 bases from J, the gap between germline ends came to 11 bases. Germline lookup yields CDR1 KGHSH and CDR2 LQKENI. The CDR3 sequence is 14 residues long.

The V gene is TRBV10-1, the J gene TRBJ2-3; D is ambiguous. The germline CDR1 and CDR2 sequences are WNHNN and SYGVQD (reference sequence). CDR3 length equals 12 residues. The V end lost 3 bases, the J end lost 5 bases, and 6 bases lay between the germline ends. The CDR3 nucleotides read TGCGCCAGCAGTGAAATTCTAGATACGCAGTATTTT. Translating it yields CASSEILDTQYF.

The chain carries TRBV29-1 and TRBJ1-1; 7 nucleotides match TRBD1. The trim removed 7 bases at V and 7 bases at J, leaving 9 bases unmatched. The CDR3 spans 12 residues. Per the germline V gene, CDR1 is SQVTM and CDR2 is ANQGSEA. The chain's CDR3 is CSARTGLLEAFF. The CDR3 DNA reads as TGCAGCGCCCGGACAGGCCTTCTTGAAGCTTTCTTT. Together with reference TRBV29-1 and TRBJ1-1, the CDR3 gives the full variable domain: SAVISQKPSRDICQRGTSLTIQCQVDSQVTMMFWYRQQPGQSLTLIATANQGSEATYESGFVIDKFPISRPNLTFSTLTVSNMSPEDSSIYLCSARTGLLEAFFGQGTRLTVV.

The V call is TRBV19, the J call TRBJ2-4; 8 bases line up with TRBD1. V dropped 6 bases and J dropped 3; count of bases not matched to a gene: 10. CDR1 is LNHDA, CDR2 SQIVND, per germline (reference sequence). This CDR3 is 16 amino acids long. The CDR3: CASRPRTGLRKNIQYF. CDR3 sequence (DNA): TGTGCCAGTAGGCCAAGGACAGGGCTTCGCAAAAACATTCAGTACTTC.

This chain connects TRBV7-2 to TRBJ2-2; no clear D gene. The germline CDR1 and CDR2 sequences are SGHTA and FQGNSA. V lost 5 bases, J lost 1 base, and 11 bases lay in between. CDR3 length: 15 amino acids. This CDR3 is CASSEFRGNTGELFF. The CDR3 DNA reads as TGTGCCAGCAGCGAGTTTAGAGGGAACACCGGGGAGCTGTTTTTT.

The V call is TRBV7-2, the J call TRBJ1-1; D gene uncertain. Germline V gene lookup returns CDR1 SGHTA and CDR2 FQGNSA. V dropped 3 bases and J dropped 8 bases, with 10 bases sitting between them. CDR3 length: 12 residues. The CDR3 region is CASSLFGLEAFF. CDR3 nucleotides: TGTGCCAGCAGCTTGTTTGGCCTAGAAGCTTTCTTT.

The CDR3 nucleotides read TGTGCCAGCAGCCAAGCCCGTACGCGAGCTTTCTTT. This sequence encodes CASSQARTRAFF. The rearrangement uses TRBV14 and TRBJ1-1; D remains unclear. This CDR3 has 12 residues. V was cut by 1 base and J by 10 bases, with 10 bases left in between. In germline, CDR1 is SGHDN, CDR2 FVKESK.

V usage is TRBV3-1 (or the pseudogene TRBV3-2) and J usage is TRBJ2-7, with D unresolved. The CDR3 length is 15 residues. V lost 0 bases, J lost 0 bases, and 9 bases lay in between. CDR1 is LGHDT, CDR2 YNNKEL, per germline (reference sequence). The chain's CDR3 is CASSQEVLSSYEQYF. The CDR3 DNA reads as TGTGCCAGCAGCCAAGAGGTTTTGAGCTCCTACGAGCAGTACTTC.

The chain uses TRBV5-6 and TRBJ1-2, with 8 positions matching TRBD1. CDR1 SGHDT and CDR2 YYEEEE come from the germline V gene. The CDR3 extends over 12 amino acids. The trim removed 0 bases at V and 13 bases at J, leaving 5 bases unmatched. The CDR3 DNA sequence: TGTGCCAGCAGCTTGGGCGACAGGGGCCCCACCTTC. It is translated as CASSLGDRGPTF.

This chain connects TRBV5-1 to TRBJ1-3, with a weak D call TRBD1 (5 bases). CDR1 and CDR2 (germline): SGHRS, YFSETQ. CDR3 size: 16 residues. With 0 bases removed from V and 0 bases from J, the gap between germline ends came to 10 bases. DNA for the CDR3: TGCGCCAGCAGCTTGGAGGGACCTAGCTCTGGAAACACCATATATTTT. This encodes CASSLEGPSSGNTIYF.

This chain uses TRBV6-5 with TRBJ1-3, with D perhaps matching TRBD1 (5 bases). V was clipped by 0 bases and J by 8 bases, with 11 bases between them. Per germline, CDR1 MNHEY and CDR2 SVGAGI. The CDR3 length is 14 residues. The CDR3 loop reads CASSYSGGWDTIYF. CDR3 DNA: TGTGCCAGCAGTTACTCGGGGGGGTGGGACACCATATATTTT.

V is TRBV6-2 or TRBV6-3 and J is TRBJ2-3; D not resolved. Trimming shortened V by 3 bases and J by 4 bases, and 5 bases separated the two germline ends. This CDR3 region has 12 residues. Looked up from germline, CDR1 is MNHEY and CDR2 is SVGEGT. CDR3 nucleotide sequence: TGTGCCAGCAGTTATTCTTCAGATACGCAGTATTTT. This encodes CASSYSSDTQYF.

The chain is built from TRBV6-1 and TRBJ1-2; D uncertain. The CDR3 consists of 16 residues. Between the trimmed V and J ends, which lost 3 bases and 0 bases, there was a span of 14 bases. The germline gives CDR1 MNHNS, CDR2 SASEGT. The CDR3 DNA reads TGTGCCAGCAGTGATGGAGGGTCAAGAGCTAACTATGGCTACACCTTC. Amino acids: CASSDGGSRANYGYTF.